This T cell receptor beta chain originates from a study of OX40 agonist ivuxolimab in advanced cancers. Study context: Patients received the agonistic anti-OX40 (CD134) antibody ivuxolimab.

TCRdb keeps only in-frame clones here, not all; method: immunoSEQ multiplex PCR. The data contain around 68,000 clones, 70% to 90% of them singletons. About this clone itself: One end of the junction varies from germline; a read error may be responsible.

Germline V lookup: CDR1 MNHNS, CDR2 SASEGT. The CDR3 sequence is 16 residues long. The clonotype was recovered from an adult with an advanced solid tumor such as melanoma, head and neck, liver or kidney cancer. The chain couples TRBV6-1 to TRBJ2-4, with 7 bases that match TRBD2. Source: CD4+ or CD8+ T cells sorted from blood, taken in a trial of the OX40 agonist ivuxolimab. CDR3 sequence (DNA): TGTGCCATCAGTGACACGGCGCGGGGGGCCAAAAACATTCAGTACTTC. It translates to CAISDTARGAKNIQYF.